Following are 27 T cell receptor beta chains from one sample sequenced in a study of CD8 T cells in Susac syndrome. Random hexamers were used to reverse transcribe an amount of about 0.45 to 1 ug RNA. One entry per CDR3 protein results from TCRdb running MiXCR on the immunoSEQ multiplex PCR reads. The data show more than 150,000 distinct CDR3 sequences, around 95% seen once. The sample comprised CD8+ T cells from PBMCs. The receptors come from a human donor with multiple sclerosis.

The chain has TRBV2 and TRBJ1-5; D unclear. There are 12 residues in the CDR3. Trimming pared 5 bases from V and 1 base from J, leaving 3 bases between. Germline V gene sequence: CDR1 SNHLY, CDR2 FYNNEI. CDR3 DNA sequence: TGTGCCAGCAGTAGGAGCAATCAGCCCCAGCATTTT. Protein product: CASSRSNQPQHF.

The chain combines TRBV5-6 with TRBJ2-7, with TRBD2 matching 9 bases. Germline V gives CDR1 SGHDT, CDR2 YYEEEE. The CDR3 length is 16 residues. J gave up 4 bases and V 1 base, and 9 bases lay outside the gene matches. Here the CDR3 DNA reads TGTGCCAGCAGCTTGCTGTCTAGCGGGGCCCTATACGAGCAGTACGTC. Encoded protein: CASSLLSSGALYEQYV.

The gene calls are TRBV25-1 and TRBJ2-7; D gene unclear. Per germline, CDR1 MGHDK and CDR2 SYGVNS. CDR3 size: 13 residues. Trimming stripped 3 bases from V and 6 bases from J, with 12 bases between. The CDR3 DNA reads as TGTGCCAGCAGTGAGCAACAAGGTAGCGAGCAGTACGTC. Its translation is CASSEQQGSEQYV.

The chain carries TRBV20-1 and TRBJ1-6, with D perhaps TRBD1 (5 bases). CDR1 is DFQATT and CDR2 is SNEGSKA in the germline V gene (reference sequence). The CDR3 runs to 15 residues. Trimming cost V 0 bases and J 5 bases, with 11 bases left between them. CDR3 in DNA: TGCAGTGCTAGAGAACTGCGGGGCGATAATTCACCCCTCCACTTT. As protein: CSARELRGDNSPLHF.

CDR3 loop: CASSVRLVGAYEQYF. The CDR3 bases are TGTGCCAGCAGCGTTAGGCTCGTTGGGGCCTACGAGCAGTACTTC. This chain links TRBV2 with TRBJ2-7; D is unclear. Germline V gene data show CDR1 as SNHLY and CDR2 as FYNNEI. The CDR3 consists of 15 residues. Trimming cost V 6 bases and J 2 bases, with 17 bases left between them.

V is TRBV7-9 and J is TRBJ2-2; 10 nucleotides line up with TRBD1. The CDR3 has 16 amino acids. After removal of 4 bases from V and 8 bases from J, the junction contained 10 bases not matched to a gene. Germline-derived CDR1 and CDR2 are SEHNR and FQNEAQ (reference sequence). The CDR3 here is CASSWTGQGKIGELFF. In DNA form, the CDR3 reads TGTGCCAGCAGCTGGACGGGACAGGGGAAAATTGGGGAGCTGTTTTTT.

The CDR3 DNA reads as TGCAGTGCTGGCCCCACAGGCCCTTTTTACGAGCAGTACTTC. Amino acid sequence: CSAGPTGPFYEQYF. J is TRBJ2-7 and V is TRBV20-1, with a weak D call TRBD1 (5 bases). CDR3 size: 14 residues. Trimming took 5 bases from V and 4 from J, leaving 18 bases between them. From germline, CDR1 is DFQATT and CDR2 SNEGSKA (reference sequence).

The chain is built from TRBV19 and TRBJ2-7; D is ambiguous. This CDR3 spans 15 amino acids. Deletions cut 3 bases from V and 0 bases from J, with 12 bases between. Germline loops: CDR1 LNHDA, CDR2 SQIVND (reference sequence). The CDR3: CASSISWGNSYEQYF. In nucleotides, the CDR3 is TGTGCCAGTAGTATCTCGTGGGGAAACTCCTACGAGCAGTACTTC.

This clonotype appeared a few times. The V and J genes are TRBV29-1 and TRBJ1-5; 8 nucleotides line up with TRBD1. The ends lost 5 bases at V and 6 bases at J; junction bases unmatched: 6. Germline loops: CDR1 SQVTM, CDR2 ANQGSEA. The length of the CDR3 is 13 residues. CDR3: CSVPGQGGQPQHF. For the CDR3, the DNA is TGCAGCGTTCCCGGACAGGGAGGTCAGCCCCAGCATTTT.

The gene calls are TRBV30 and TRBJ2-3, with D possibly TRBD2 on 5 matching bases. The V and J ends lost 4 bases and 3 bases respectively, with 14 bases between them. Looked up from germline, CDR1 is GTSNPN and CDR2 is SVGIG (reference sequence). The CDR3 has 14 residues. CDR3 sequence reads: CAWTQASRTDTQYF. DNA for the CDR3: TGTGCCTGGACCCAGGCTAGCCGGACAGATACGCAGTATTTT. Filled out from reference TRBV30 and TRBJ2-3, the complete variable domain reads SQTIHQWPATLVQPVGSPLSLECTVEGTSNPNLYWYRQAAGRGLQLLFYSVGIGQISSEVPQNLSASRPQDRQFILSSKKLLLSDSGFYLCAWTQASRTDTQYFGPGTRLTVL.

The genes are TRBV29-1 and TRBJ2-2; TRBD2 might be the D (5 bases). Germline V gives CDR1 SQVTM, CDR2 ANQGSEA. With 8 bases removed from V and 4 bases from J, the gap between germline ends came to 14 bases. The CDR3 totals 13 residues. This chain's CDR3 is CSIPGGSTGELFF. Here the CDR3 DNA reads TGCAGCATCCCAGGCGGGTCCACCGGGGAGCTGTTTTTT.

The J gene is TRBJ2-1, the V gene TRBV2; possible D gene TRBD2, 5 bases. The CDR3 has 13 residues. The germline V and J ends were trimmed by 6 bases and 1 base, with 7 bases remaining between them. Germline CDR1 reads SNHLY; CDR2 reads FYNNEI. CDR3 in DNA: TGTGCCAGCAGCACGGGGTCCTACAATGAGCAGTTCTTC. This encodes CASSTGSYNEQFF.

CDR3 region: CASSQDPGLSTGELFF. The DNA for the CDR3 is TGTGCCAGCAGCCAGGATCCCGGTCTTAGCACCGGGGAGCTGTTTTTT. The V and J genes are TRBV3-1 and TRBJ2-2; D ambiguous. The CDR3 length is 16 residues. V gave up 3 bases and J gave up 4 bases, with 15 bases separating them. Germline V gene data show CDR1 as LGHDT and CDR2 as YNNKEL (reference sequence).

This clonotype was picked up one time. J is TRBJ2-3 and V is TRBV27; D may match TRBD1 or TRBD2 (5 bases each). The CDR3 spans 14 residues. V dropped 5 bases and J dropped 1 base, with 10 bases sitting between them. The V gene's germline CDR1 is MNHEY and CDR2 SMNVEV (reference sequence). CDR3 loop: CASSLGGRTDTQYF. CDR3 bases: TGTGCCAGCAGTCTTGGGGGTCGCACAGATACGCAGTATTTT.

V is TRBV6-4 and J is TRBJ1-6; no reliable D call. Trimming removed 0 bases at V and 8 bases at J, with 11 bases between. The CDR3 contains 15 residues. Germline V gives CDR1 MRHNA, CDR2 SNTAGT. The DNA for the CDR3 is TGTGCCAGCAGTGACTCCCCGACGAGGGATTCACCCCTCCACTTT. Encoded protein: CASSDSPTRDSPLHF.

The rearrangement uses TRBV6-6 and TRBJ1-1; no firm D call. The CDR3 totals 16 residues. Germline V gene data show CDR1 as MNHNY and CDR2 as SVGAGI (reference sequence). Deletions cut 2 bases from V and 10 bases from J, with 23 bases between. CDR3 sequence: CASSYPGIIPSIGAFF. DNA for the CDR3: TGTGCCAGCAGTTACCCGGGAATTATCCCCTCTATAGGAGCTTTCTTT.

This chain joins TRBV29-1 and TRBJ2-1; D unresolved. This CDR3 comprises 13 residues. V was trimmed by 4 bases and J by 7 bases, leaving 14 bases between them. Looked up from germline, CDR1 is SQVTM and CDR2 is ANQGSEA. In DNA form, the CDR3 reads TGCAGCGTTGGTCTCCCTCAACTGAATGAGCAGTTCTTC. It is translated as CSVGLPQLNEQFF.

In this sample, this clonotype turned up once. The V and J genes are TRBV9 and TRBJ2-1; 9 bases are a match to TRBD2. Germline-derived CDR1 and CDR2 are SGDLS and YYNGEE. CDR3 size: 12 residues. The V gene end was trimmed by 3 bases and the J gene end by 11 bases; junction bases not matched to a gene: 3. The CDR3 nucleotides are TGTGCCAGCAGCGCGCTAGCGGGGAAGCAGTTCTTC. Translating gives CASSALAGKQFF.

This chain links TRBV13 with TRBJ2-4, with TRBD1 identical over 9 bases. The germline V gene has CDR1 PRHDT and CDR2 FYEKMQ (reference sequence). The CDR3 loop spans 15 amino acids. The J segment lost 4 bases and the V segment lost 4 bases, leaving 5 bases of the junction unmatched. As DNA, the CDR3 is TGTGCCAGCAGCTGGACAGGGGTGGGGAAAAACATTCAGTACTTC. Protein: CASSWTGVGKNIQYF.

A note on this clonotype: An end of the junction differs from the germline gene, which may be a read error. Written as DNA, the CDR3 is TGTGCCACCAGCAGAACGCCTTTCAAGACAGGGGTAGACTTC. As protein: CATSRTPFKTGVDF. This rearrangement joins TRBV15 to TRBJ2-4; 8 nucleotides match TRBD1. CDR3 length: 14 amino acids. The germline V gene has CDR1 LNHNV and CDR2 YYDKDF (reference sequence).

The rearrangement uses TRBV11-2 and TRBJ2-5; maybe TRBD2 (6 bases). This CDR3 has 15 residues. The germline V gene has CDR1 SGHAT and CDR2 FQNNGV. V shed 0 bases and J shed 5 bases, with 13 bases lying between them. This CDR3 reads CASSLDVAGRETQYF. The CDR3, as DNA: TGTGCCAGCAGCTTAGACGTGGCAGGGAGGGAGACCCAGTACTTC.

CDR3 in amino acids: CASSDDREGPYEQYV. The CDR3 DNA reads TGTGCCAGCAGTGACGACAGGGAAGGCCCCTACGAGCAGTACGTC. V is TRBV2 and J is TRBJ2-7, with TRBD1 identical over 7 bases. This CDR3 comprises 15 residues. V shed 3 bases, J shed 2 bases, and the junction held 7 bases outside the gene matches. The V gene's germline CDR1 is SNHLY and CDR2 FYNNEI.

The chain employs TRBV27 and TRBJ1-2; 9 bases line up with TRBD1. This CDR3 has 16 residues. The trim removed 7 bases at V and 8 bases at J, leaving 17 bases unmatched. Per the germline V gene, CDR1 is MNHEY and CDR2 is SMNVEV (reference sequence). CDR3: CASIGTTGGFRGGYTF. The CDR3 coding sequence is TGTGCCAGCATCGGAACAACAGGGGGCTTTAGGGGAGGCTACACCTTC.

The V call is TRBV7-6, the J call TRBJ1-6; TRBD1 is a possible D gene (5 bases). Per the germline V gene, CDR1 is SGHVS and CDR2 is FNYEAQ. CDR3 length: 14 residues. Trimming cost V 6 bases and J 8 bases, with 14 bases left between them. This CDR3 reads CASSPGGADSPLHF. Here the CDR3 DNA reads TGTGCCAGCAGTCCCGGTGGGGCGGATTCACCCCTCCACTTT.

The V and J genes are TRBV5-4 and TRBJ1-2; no firm D call. Germline V lookup: CDR1 SGHNT, CDR2 YYREEE (reference sequence). V was cut by 0 bases and J by 6 bases, with 6 bases left in between. The CDR3 length is 12 residues. The CDR3 bases are TGTGCCAGCAGCTTGGGGACCGATGGCTACACCTTC. Translating it yields CASSLGTDGYTF.

The J gene is TRBJ2-2, the V gene TRBV3-1; 9 bases match TRBD1. Per germline, CDR1 LGHDT and CDR2 YNNKEL (reference sequence). The CDR3 sequence is 16 residues long. The V gene end was trimmed by 5 bases and the J gene end by 3 bases; junction bases not matched to a gene: 7. CDR3 sequence (DNA): TGTGCCAGCAGCGACCACAGACAGGGGGACACCGGGGAGCTGTTTTTT. Its protein product is CASSDHRQGDTGELFF.

The chain combines TRBV15 with TRBJ2-7; TRBD2 aligns across 8 bases. The CDR3 contains 12 residues. The V and J ends lost 6 bases and 4 bases, in that order; junction bases with no gene match: 2. Germline CDR1 LNHNV, CDR2 YYDKDF (reference sequence). The CDR3 is CATRSGGYEQYF. CDR3 DNA sequence: TGTGCCACCAGGAGCGGGGGATACGAGCAGTACTTC.